The 20 T cell receptor beta chains reported below all come from one sample, sequenced in a study of cytomegalovirus exposure and HLA in healthy donors. The PCR had 60 Vbeta and 13 Jbeta primers. The protocol was immunoSEQ multiplex PCR, while the TCRdb copy is restricted to in-frame clones and leaves out a portion. This sample has around 91,000 clones, with around nine tenths found just once. The sequencing input was PBMCs. The receptors derive from a man aged 30 to 39 in good health and CMV-seropositive.

This clone is a singleton in its sample. The V gene is TRBV25-1, the J gene TRBJ1-1, with TRBD1 matching 7 bases. The germline gives CDR1 MGHDK, CDR2 SYGVNS. CDR3 size: 15 residues. V shed 3 bases and J 1 base; nucleotides not matched to a gene: 5. The CDR3 nucleotides are TGTGCCAGCAGTGACCCCGGACAGGCGAACACTGAAGCTTTCTTT. It yields the protein CASSDPGQANTEAFF.

The CDR3 bases are TGTGCCAGCGGACCTGCAGGGGCGGGGAACACTGAAGCTTTCTTT. Residues: CASGPAGAGNTEAFF. This chain uses TRBV6-5 with TRBJ1-1; a possible D gene is TRBD1 (6 bases). This CDR3 spans 15 amino acids. Germline CDR1 MNHEY, CDR2 SVGAGI. The V end was cut by 8 bases, the J end by 1 base, with 17 bases between.

As DNA, the CDR3 is TGTGCCTGGAGTGTACTAGAAAGCTACGAGCAGTACTTC. Translation gives CAWSVLESYEQYF. The chain links TRBV30 to TRBJ2-7, with D maybe TRBD2 (5 bases). The CDR3 loop spans 13 amino acids. V dropped 0 bases and J dropped 3 bases, with 9 bases sitting between them. Germline CDR1 is GTSNPN and CDR2 is SVGIG (reference sequence).

The gene calls are TRBV6-1 and TRBJ1-4; tentative D call: TRBD1 (6 bases). The V end lost 2 bases, the J end lost 5 bases, and 12 bases lay between the germline ends. The CDR3 is 15 residues long. CDR1 and CDR2 from the germline V gene are MNHNS and SASEGT. DNA of the CDR3: TGTGCCAGCAGTGAAATACAGGGTCCCAATGAAAAACTGTTTTTT. As protein: CASSEIQGPNEKLFF.

The CDR3 DNA reads as TGCAGCGCTGTATACGGACTAGCGGGAGTGGATGAGCAGTTCTTC. This encodes CSAVYGLAGVDEQFF. The chain carries TRBV29-1 and TRBJ2-1; 13 bases align to TRBD2. This CDR3 spans 15 amino acids. Germline V CDR1 and CDR2: SQVTM, ANQGSEA. V gave up 7 bases and J gave up 8 bases; unmatched junction bases: 11.

The chain uses TRBV27 and TRBJ1-1; no definite D call. The germline V and J ends were trimmed by 2 bases and 1 base, with 14 bases remaining between them. CDR3 size: 16 residues. CDR1 is MNHEY, CDR2 SMNVEV, per germline (reference sequence). The CDR3 loop is CASSLSVVDTNTEAFF. CDR3 DNA: TGTGCCAGCAGTTTAAGTGTCGTTGACACGAACACTGAAGCTTTCTTT.

The chain links TRBV10-3 to TRBJ2-3; possible D gene TRBD1, 5 bases. From germline, CDR1 is ENHRY and CDR2 SYGVKD. V was pared by 6 bases and J by 6 bases, with 25 bases between. The CDR3 is made up of 17 amino acids. This CDR3 is CAISRRGTGHMGDTQYF. DNA for the CDR3: TGTGCCATCAGCCGTCGAGGAACAGGACATATGGGGGATACGCAGTATTTT.

The rearrangement joins TRBV27 to TRBJ2-1; weak D call: TRBD2 (5 bases). This CDR3 is 15 amino acids long. V lost 1 base to trimming and J lost 0 bases, with 7 bases between them. CDR1 and CDR2 from the germline V gene are MNHEY and SMNVEV (reference sequence). The CDR3 region has the DNA TGTGCCAGCAGTTTATTGGGGAGCTCCTACAATGAGCAGTTCTTC. Its translation: CASSLLGSSYNEQFF.

This clone is a singleton in its sample. The chain has TRBV6-5 and TRBJ2-5; TRBD2 aligns across 8 bases. Looked up from germline, CDR1 is MNHEY and CDR2 is SVGAGI. The CDR3 has 13 residues. Germline trimming cut 6 bases from V and 7 bases from J; bases unmatched to any gene: 7. The CDR3: CASSFRGGVTQYF. The DNA of the CDR3 is TGTGCCAGCAGCTTCCGGGGGGGAGTGACCCAGTACTTC.

This clone has only one observation. As DNA, the CDR3 is TGTGCCAGCAGTTTTACAACAGGGGGGCGCCGTAATGAGCAGTTCTTC. Encoded protein: CASSFTTGGRRNEQFF. The chain uses TRBV7-8 and TRBJ2-1; the match to TRBD1 covers 8 bases. The CDR3 has 16 residues. Trimming cost V 6 bases and J 7 bases; bases outside gene matches: 14. Germline CDR1 is SGHVS and CDR2 is FQNEAQ.

The V call is TRBV14, the J call TRBJ2-5; 8 bases agree with TRBD2. The germline gives CDR1 SGHDN, CDR2 FVKESK. V shed 0 bases, J shed 4 bases, and the junction held 1 base outside the gene matches. This CDR3 comprises 14 residues. The DNA for the CDR3 is TGTGCCAGCAGCCAAGAAAGCGGGGGAGAGACCCAGTACTTC. This translates into CASSQESGGETQYF.

The chain uses TRBV18 and TRBJ2-3; tentatively, D is TRBD1 (5 bases). CDR1 is KGHSH and CDR2 is LQKENI in the germline V gene. This CDR3 has 17 amino acids. The V end lost 3 bases, the J end lost 6 bases, and 22 bases lay between the germline ends. As DNA, the CDR3 is TGTGCCAGCTCACCCTTTCCAGGACACGGCCTCGGGGATACGCAGTATTTT. This codes for CASSPFPGHGLGDTQYF.

This clone was picked up a small number of times. This sequence joins TRBV27 and TRBJ2-7; D perhaps matches TRBD1 (5 bases). Germline CDR1 reads MNHEY; CDR2 reads SMNVEV (reference sequence). The CDR3 spans 16 residues. The ends were cut back, 2 bases at V and 1 base at J, with 15 bases in the middle. The CDR3 nucleotides are TGTGCCAGCAGTTTAATAAAGGCAGGGTATTCCTACGAGCAGTACTTC. This translates into CASSLIKAGYSYEQYF.

Concerning this clone itself: Compared with germline, one end of the junction differs, possibly owing to a read error. This chain joins TRBV7-7 and TRBJ2-5; 7 bases fit TRBD2. Germline values: CDR1 SSHAT, CDR2 FNYEAQ (reference sequence). The CDR3 extends over 14 amino acids. The CDR3 coding sequence is TGTGCTAGCAGCCAGGCGGGGGTCCGTGAGACCCAGTACTTC. As protein: CASSQAGVRETQYF.

About this clone itself: This sample includes further DNA sequences coding for the same CDR3. J is TRBJ2-5 and V is TRBV10-3, with D possibly matching TRBD2 (8 bases). This CDR3 is 15 amino acids long. Germline V gene data show CDR1 as ENHRY and CDR2 as SYGVKD. Trimming cost V 10 bases and J 1 base, with 19 bases left between them. In DNA form, the CDR3 reads TGTGCCACCCGGGGGGGACAGCCCTTCCAAGAGACCCAGTACTTC. Translated: CATRGGQPFQETQYF.

The gene calls are TRBV9 and TRBJ1-1; a possible D gene is TRBD1 (6 bases). V was clipped by 0 bases and J by 9 bases, with 9 bases between them. The germline CDR1 and CDR2 sequences are SGDLS and YYNGEE. This CDR3 comprises 12 residues. The CDR3, as DNA: TGTGCCAGCAGCGTAGGAGGGGGTAAAGCTTTCTTT. This translates into CASSVGGGKAFF.

The V gene is TRBV28, the J gene TRBJ1-2; D not resolved. Between the trimmed V and J ends, which lost 3 bases and 0 bases, there was a span of 8 bases. The CDR3 has 14 amino acids. Germline CDR1 reads MDHEN; CDR2 reads SYDVKM. The CDR3 nucleotides are TGTGCCAGCAGTTTTGCCACAGCTAACTATGGCTACACCTTC. Translation gives CASSFATANYGYTF.

This chain uses TRBV5-8 with TRBJ2-1, with 10 nucleotides matching TRBD2. CDR1 and CDR2 (germline): SGHTS, YDEGEE. The CDR3 is 16 amino acids. The ends lost 0 bases at V and 7 bases at J; junction bases unmatched: 7. The CDR3 DNA reads TGTGCCAGCAGCTTGGGAACTAGCGGGATAAGGAATGAGCAGTTCTTC. Translation: CASSLGTSGIRNEQFF.

The J gene is TRBJ2-1, the V gene TRBV11-1; 7 positions match TRBD1. CDR3 length: 14 residues. Unmatched junction bases numbered 9, after V lost 5 bases and J lost 8 bases. The germline CDR1 and CDR2 sequences are SGHAT and FQDESV (reference sequence). The CDR3 bases are TGTGCCAGCAGCCCGACAGACAGGGAAGATGAGCAGTTCTTC. Its protein product is CASSPTDREDEQFF.

The chain recombines TRBV5-1 with TRBJ2-5; maybe TRBD1 (5 bases). The length of the CDR3 is 15 residues. Deletions cut 1 base from V and 2 bases from J, with 12 bases between. Germline V CDR1 and CDR2: SGHRS, YFSETQ. The CDR3 spells CASSLLGNRQETQYF. The CDR3 nucleotides read TGCGCCAGCAGCTTGTTAGGGAACAGGCAAGAGACCCAGTACTTC.